This entry concerns a single T cell receptor (beta chain). The antigen is unknown. This specimen belongs to a study of OX40 agonist ivuxolimab in advanced cancers. As for the study in general: Of the participants, more than 35% had some prior anti-PD-1, anti-PD-L1 or anti-CTLA-4 therapy, which was allowed.

Autoimmune disease history or systemic immunosuppression meant exclusion. The CDR3 spans 16 residues. Germline V lookup: CDR1 MNHEY, CDR2 SMNVEV (reference sequence). Trimming took 7 bases from V and 5 from J, leaving 20 bases between them. Using immunoSEQ multiplex PCR, the repertoire was profiled, and TCRdb retains in-frame clones only, with some absent. There are about 53,000 clones in the sample; about 88% occur only once, and approximately 1.5% lies in the top ten. Findings and limits, study-wide: Patients with a partial response at 0.1-3.0 mg/kg had among the lowest clonal expansion.

The sequence came from an adult with an advanced solid tumor such as melanoma, head and neck, liver or kidney cancer. The chain carries TRBV27 and TRBJ2-2; the D gene could be TRBD1 or TRBD2 (6 bases each). Material: CD4+ or CD8+ T cells sorted from blood, obtained in a trial of the OX40 agonist ivuxolimab. The DNA of the CDR3 is TGTGCCAGCAACCTTTACCCGGGGGCAGGGACCGGGGAGCTGTTTTTT. It encodes CASNLYPGAGTGELFF.